This T cell receptor beta chain was recovered during a study of blood T cell repertoires in COVID-19. Study details: PBMCs, B-cell-depleted T cells, or T cells provided the cDNA or gDNA that made up the material.

Authors' methods: Nucleated cell counts were estimated from reference gene primer amplification. Libraries were prepared by immunoSEQ multiplex PCR; TCRdb keeps only in-frame clonotypes and omits some of them. Clonal size and the V and J genes are those of that table, whereas D and trimming came from the DNA. The sample has about 240,000 clones; around 90% are singletons. The germline CDR1 and CDR2 sequences are MNHEY and SVGEGT. V dropped 6 bases and J dropped 8 bases, with 16 bases sitting between them. This CDR3 is 13 amino acids long. The specimen was peripheral blood. The receptor's source is a woman between 65 and 79 years old with active or convalescent COVID-19. The V and J genes are TRBV6-2 or TRBV6-3 and TRBJ1-2, with D tentatively TRBD1 (5 bases). In DNA form, the CDR3 reads TGTGCCAGCAGCCTACAGGCGGTTGGCGGCTACACCTTC. This translates into CASSLQAVGGYTF.